Sequencing of this T cell receptor beta chain was carried out in a study of regulatory T cells in long-lasting Graves disease. Time point here: newly diagnosed GD, antithyroid drugs for less than 3 months. PBMCs provided the RNA from which the TCR library was made. Researchers made TCR beta libraries by using iRepertoire HTBI primers and running Arm-PCR on CDR3 regions. TCRdb recomputed calls from the multiplex PCR reads with MiXCR, one row per CDR3 protein. The profile shows about 620,000 distinct CDR3 sequences, roughly 15% of them singletons. This clonotype has at least ten counts. This CDR3 region has 16 residues. The germline CDR1 and CDR2 sequences are MNHEY and SVGAGI. V was trimmed by 4 bases and J by 4 bases, leaving 17 bases between them. In addition, the sample was reused for a study of T cells in Graves' hyperthyroidism and ophthalmopathy.

The chain is built from TRBV6-5 and TRBJ1-5, with D tentatively TRBD1 (5 bases). This material consisted of peripheral blood mononuclear cells (PBMCs), taken at new diagnosis, from a patient treated with antithyroid drugs. This TCR came from a young woman with Graves disease. The CDR3: CASSSLEGAKNQPQHF. CDR3 DNA: TGTGCCAGCAGTTCCTTAGAAGGGGCCAAGAATCAGCCCCAGCATTTT.